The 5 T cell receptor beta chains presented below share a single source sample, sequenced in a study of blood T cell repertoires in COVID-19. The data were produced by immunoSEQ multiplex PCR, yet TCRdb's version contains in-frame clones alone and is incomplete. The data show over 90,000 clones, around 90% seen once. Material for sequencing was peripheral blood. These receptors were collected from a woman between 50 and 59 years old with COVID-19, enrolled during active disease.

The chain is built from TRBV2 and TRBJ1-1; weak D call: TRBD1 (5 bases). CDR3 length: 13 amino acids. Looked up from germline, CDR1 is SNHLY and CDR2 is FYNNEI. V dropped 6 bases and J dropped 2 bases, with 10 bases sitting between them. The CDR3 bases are TGTGCCAGCAGCCTGACAGAAAACACTGAAGCTTTCTTT. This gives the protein CASSLTENTEAFF.

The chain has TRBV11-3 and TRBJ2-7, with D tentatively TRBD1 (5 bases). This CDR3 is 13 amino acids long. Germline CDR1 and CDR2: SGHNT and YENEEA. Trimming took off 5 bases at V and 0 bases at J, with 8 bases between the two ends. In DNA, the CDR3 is TGTGCCAGCAGCCCCAGGGTCTCCTACGAGCAGTACTTC. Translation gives CASSPRVSYEQYF. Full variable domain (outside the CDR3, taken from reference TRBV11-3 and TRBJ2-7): EAGVVQSPRYKIIEKKQPVAFWCNPISGHNTLYWYLQNLGQGPELLIRYENEEAVDDSQLPKDRFSAERLKGVDSTLKIQPAELGDSAVYLCASSPRVSYEQYFGPGTRLTVT.

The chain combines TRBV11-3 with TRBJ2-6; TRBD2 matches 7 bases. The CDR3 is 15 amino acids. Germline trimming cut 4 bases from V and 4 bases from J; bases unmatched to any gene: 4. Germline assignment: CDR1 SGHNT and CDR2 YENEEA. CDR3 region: CASSSREAGANVLTF. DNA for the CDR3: TGTGCCAGCAGCTCCCGGGAGGCCGGGGCCAACGTCCTGACTTTC.

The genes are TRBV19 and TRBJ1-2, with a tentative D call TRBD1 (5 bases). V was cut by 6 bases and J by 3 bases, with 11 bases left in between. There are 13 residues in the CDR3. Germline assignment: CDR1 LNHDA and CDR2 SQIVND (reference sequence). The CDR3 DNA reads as TGTGCCAGTAGAAAGGGGTTAGACTATGGCTACACCTTC. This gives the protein CASRKGLDYGYTF.

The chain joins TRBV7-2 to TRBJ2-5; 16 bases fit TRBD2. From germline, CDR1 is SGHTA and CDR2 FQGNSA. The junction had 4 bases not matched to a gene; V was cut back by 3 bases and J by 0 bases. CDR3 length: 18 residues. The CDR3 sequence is CASSFSGTSGGDQETQYF. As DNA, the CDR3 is TGTGCCAGCAGCTTCTCCGGGACTAGCGGGGGGGACCAAGAGACCCAGTACTTC.